The 28 T cell receptor beta chains given below trace back to one sample, sequenced in a study of blood T cell repertoires in COVID-19. Clones were sequenced by immunoSEQ multiplex PCR, and TCRdb holds only the in-frame ones, with some missing. The sample includes some 230,000 clones, 70% to 90% of them seen just once. Sequencing input: peripheral blood. The source is a man in his forties with acute or convalescent COVID-19.

This sequence joins TRBV6-2 or TRBV6-3 and TRBJ1-2, with a possible D match to TRBD1 (6 bases). V shed 5 bases and J shed 4 bases, with 20 bases lying between them. The CDR3 runs 16 residues. Germline CDR1 MNHEY, CDR2 SVGEGT. Written as DNA, the CDR3 is TGTGCCAGCAGTCATGACCAGGGGAGCGGAACCTATGGCTACACCTTC. The encoded protein is CASSHDQGSGTYGYTF.

The genes are TRBV2 and TRBJ2-5, with 8 nucleotides matching TRBD2. J gave up 5 bases and V 2 bases, and 7 bases lay outside the gene matches. Germline V gene lookup returns CDR1 SNHLY and CDR2 FYNNEI. The CDR3 length is 15 residues. CDR3 nucleotides: TGTGCCAGCAGTGAAATTGGACTAGCCTCGGAGACCCAGTACTTC. It is translated as CASSEIGLASETQYF. The variable domain in full, completed from reference TRBV2 and TRBJ2-5, reads EPEVTQTPSHQVTQMGQEVILRCVPISNHLYFYWYRQILGQKVEFLVSFYNNEISEKSEIFDDQFSVERPDGSNFTLKIRSTKLEDSAMYFCASSEIGLASETQYFGPGTRLLVL.

Details on this clone: Germline is not matched at one junction end, which may reflect a read error. This chain's CDR3 is CASSPGTSLAETQYF. In DNA, the CDR3 is TGTGCTAGCAGCCCCGGGACTAGCCTTGCGGAGACCCAGTACTTC. V is TRBV7-7 and J is TRBJ2-5; the match to TRBD2 covers 9 bases. The CDR3 runs to 15 residues. The germline V gene has CDR1 SSHAT and CDR2 FNYEAQ (reference sequence).

This clone has only a few counts. The CDR3 reads CATSDPFRYGYTF. The DNA of the CDR3 is TGTGCCACCAGTGATCCCTTCCGGTATGGCTACACCTTC. This chain links TRBV24-1 with TRBJ1-2; D ambiguous. The CDR3 has 13 amino acids. Trimming stripped 3 bases from V and 5 bases from J, with 9 bases between. Germline CDR1 reads KGHDR; CDR2 reads SFDVKD.

Here the CDR3 DNA reads TGTGCCAGCAGCTTATTTCCGACTAGCGGGTTGCCTAAAGGGGAGCTGTTTTTT. The encoded protein is CASSLFPTSGLPKGELFF. V usage is TRBV7-8 and J usage is TRBJ2-2, with 10 bases fitting TRBD2. The CDR3 runs to 18 residues. J lost 8 bases, V lost 2 bases, and 14 bases had no gene match. The germline gives CDR1 SGHVS, CDR2 FQNEAQ.

This chain joins TRBV9 and TRBJ1-4; D remains unclear. Germline values: CDR1 SGDLS, CDR2 YYNGEE. The germline V and J ends were trimmed by 0 bases and 6 bases, with 6 bases remaining between them. This CDR3 comprises 13 residues. The CDR3 loop reads CASSVVPDEKLFF. DNA of the CDR3: TGTGCCAGCAGCGTAGTCCCAGATGAAAAACTGTTTTTT.

The rearrangement links TRBV5-6 to TRBJ2-3; 8 bases are a match to TRBD1. Germline assignment: CDR1 SGHDT and CDR2 YYEEEE. The V and J ends lost 1 base and 3 bases, in that order; junction bases with no gene match: 13. The CDR3 totals 18 residues. In nucleotides, the CDR3 is TGTGCCAGCAGCTTGACCGGACAGGGTCTCGGTCGAACAGATACGCAGTATTTT. This translates into CASSLTGQGLGRTDTQYF.

The chain has TRBV7-2 and TRBJ1-2; weak D call: TRBD1 (6 bases). The length of the CDR3 is 15 residues. The V and J ends lost 0 bases and 4 bases respectively, with 12 bases between them. Germline loops: CDR1 SGHTA, CDR2 FQGNSA. This CDR3 reads CASSLAGGLIYGYTF. The DNA for the CDR3 is TGTGCCAGCAGCTTAGCGGGGGGGCTCATCTATGGCTACACCTTC.

The chain links TRBV28 to TRBJ1-2; D not certain. Germline-derived CDR1 and CDR2 are MDHEN and SYDVKM. Trimming removed 6 bases from V and 4 bases from J, with 12 bases in between. This CDR3 comprises 13 residues. CDR3 loop: CASRSTRFYGYTF. The CDR3 coding sequence is TGTGCCAGCAGATCGACACGGTTCTATGGCTACACCTTC.

This chain joins TRBV6-1 and TRBJ2-3; TRBD1 aligns across 7 bases. V shed 3 bases and J 4 bases; nucleotides not matched to a gene: 1. This CDR3 comprises 13 residues. CDR1 is MNHNS, CDR2 SASEGT, per germline. Here the CDR3 reads CASSEQGADTQYF. The CDR3 coding sequence is TGTGCCAGCAGTGAGCAGGGGGCAGATACGCAGTATTTT.

The V call is TRBV28, the J call TRBJ1-6; 7 bases map to TRBD1. The CDR3 has 15 amino acids. From germline, CDR1 is MDHEN and CDR2 SYDVKM. V was clipped by 5 bases and J by 2 bases; unmatched bases: 3. As DNA, the CDR3 is TGTGCCAGCAGTATGACAGGGACCTATAATTCACCCCTCCACTTT. It translates to CASSMTGTYNSPLHF.

This clone was seen a single time. V is TRBV4-3 and J is TRBJ2-1; D is perhaps TRBD2 (6 bases). The CDR3 has 15 amino acids. The V end was cut by 1 base, the J end by 4 bases, with 11 bases between. Germline CDR1 and CDR2: LGHNA and YSLEER. Written as DNA, the CDR3 is TGCGCCAGCAGCCAAGTCCCGGGGGTATACAATGAGCAGTTCTTC. This codes for CASSQVPGVYNEQFF.

V usage is TRBV3-1 (or the pseudogene TRBV3-2) and J usage is TRBJ1-2, with D possibly matching TRBD1 (6 bases). V shed 1 base and J shed 4 bases, with 16 bases lying between them. The CDR3 extends over 16 amino acids. Germline V CDR1 and CDR2: LGHDT, YNNKEL (reference sequence). This chain's CDR3 is CASSQGPPTGPYGYTF. The CDR3 DNA follows: TGTGCCAGCAGCCAAGGTCCCCCTACAGGGCCCTATGGCTACACCTTC.

The chain uses TRBV9 and TRBJ1-4, with D possibly TRBD1 on 5 matching bases. The CDR3 is 13 residues long. CDR1 and CDR2 (germline): SGDLS, YYNGEE. V dropped 4 bases and J dropped 7 bases, with 11 bases sitting between them. CDR3 loop: CASSFGGSEKLFF. The CDR3 region has the DNA TGTGCCAGCAGCTTCGGGGGAAGTGAAAAACTGTTTTTT. The full variable domain, completed using reference TRBV9 and TRBJ1-4, is DSGVTQTPKHLITATGQRVTLRCSPRSGDLSVYWYQQSLDQGLQFLIQYYNGEERAKGNILERFSAQQFPDLHSELNLSSLELGDSALYFCASSFGGSEKLFFGSGTQLSVL.

The chain combines TRBV11-2 with TRBJ1-6; 7 nucleotides match TRBD1. Germline CDR1 and CDR2: SGHAT and FQNNGV. The CDR3 runs to 14 residues. V gave up 4 bases and J gave up 9 bases; unmatched junction bases: 6. DNA for the CDR3: TGTGCCAGCAGCTATAGACAGGGTATTTCACCCCTCCACTTT. Protein sequence: CASSYRQGISPLHF.

This sequence joins TRBV5-6 and TRBJ1-4; D remains unclear. Germline CDR1 reads SGHDT; CDR2 reads YYEEEE. The V end was cut by 0 bases, the J end by 4 bases, with 7 bases between. The length of the CDR3 is 14 residues. CDR3 residues: CASSLGDRNEKLFF. For the CDR3, the DNA is TGTGCCAGCAGCTTGGGCGATCGTAATGAAAAACTGTTTTTT. The full variable domain, completed using reference TRBV5-6 and TRBJ1-4, is DAGVTQSPTHLIKTRGQQVTLRCSPKSGHDTVSWYQQALGQGPQFIFQYYEEEERQRGNFPDRFSGHQFPNYSSELNVNALLLGDSALYLCASSLGDRNEKLFFGSGTQLSVL.

As for this clone: This same CDR3 is encoded by further DNA sequences in the sample. The rearrangement joins TRBV12-3 or TRBV12-4 to TRBJ1-2; D perhaps matches TRBD1 (6 bases). The CDR3 is made up of 13 amino acids. The V end was cut by 3 bases, the J end by 2 bases, with 7 bases between. The CDR3 bases are TGTGCCAGCAGTTTTCAGGGGAACTATGGCTACACCTTC. Translated: CASSFQGNYGYTF.

The chain joins TRBV11-2 to TRBJ1-5; TRBD1 aligns across 10 bases. Germline CDR1 is SGHAT and CDR2 is FQNNGV. The CDR3 is made up of 16 amino acids. V gave up 6 bases and J gave up 4 bases; unmatched junction bases: 9. CDR3 in DNA: TGTGCCAGCAGTCGGGGGACAGGGGTTACAAATCAGCCCCAGCATTTT. It is translated as CASSRGTGVTNQPQHF. The full variable domain, completed using reference TRBV11-2 and TRBJ1-5, is EAGVAQSPRYKIIEKRQSVAFWCNPISGHATLYWYQQILGQGPKLLIQFQNNGVVDDSQLPKDRFSAERLKGVDSTLKIQPAKLEDSAVYLCASSRGTGVTNQPQHFGDGTRLSIL.

This chain connects TRBV7-9 to TRBJ2-5; D possibly corresponds to TRBD2 (6 bases). The CDR3 has 17 residues. Germline values: CDR1 SEHNR, CDR2 FQNEAQ (reference sequence). The V and J ends lost 5 bases and 2 bases respectively, with 21 bases between them. In DNA form, the CDR3 reads TGTGCCAGCAGCCTAGAAATAGGGGAGGTAGAACAAGAGACCCAGTACTTC. This codes for CASSLEIGEVEQETQYF.

The chain carries TRBV2 and TRBJ1-1; D unresolved. V was shortened by 5 bases and J by 6 bases, with 13 bases between the two germline ends. Germline V gene lookup returns CDR1 SNHLY and CDR2 FYNNEI. The CDR3 spans 13 residues. The CDR3 is CASSTAREAEAFF. The DNA of the CDR3 is TGTGCCAGCAGTACAGCGAGGGAGGCTGAAGCTTTCTTT.

This rearrangement joins TRBV28 to TRBJ2-7; D ambiguous. CDR1 is MDHEN, CDR2 SYDVKM, per germline. Trimming removed 4 bases at V and 3 bases at J, with 4 bases between. The CDR3 runs 11 residues. The CDR3 DNA is TGTGCCAGCAGTTCAGTCTACGAGCAGTACTTC. It translates to CASSSVYEQYF.

The chain joins TRBV28 to TRBJ1-5; D is unresolved. The CDR3 length is 13 residues. Trimming removed 2 bases from V and 3 bases from J, with 5 bases in between. Germline CDR1 is MDHEN and CDR2 is SYDVKM. The CDR3 loop reads CASSLPNNQPQHF. The CDR3 DNA is TGTGCCAGCAGTTTACCCAACAATCAGCCCCAGCATTTT.

This clone has only one observation. The chain recombines TRBV3-1 (or the pseudogene TRBV3-2) with TRBJ1-6, with a weak D call TRBD1 (6 bases). CDR1 is LGHDT, CDR2 YNNKEL, per germline (reference sequence). Trimming removed 4 bases at V and 11 bases at J, with 18 bases between. This CDR3 is built from 15 residues. The CDR3 spells CASSPATGRQTPLHF. In nucleotides, the CDR3 is TGTGCCAGCAGCCCGGCGACAGGCCGTCAAACACCCCTCCACTTT.

The gene calls are TRBV12-3 or TRBV12-4 and TRBJ1-3, with no clear D. The CDR3 has 13 amino acids. Trimming left V 6 bases short and J 3 bases short, with 9 bases between. The chain's CDR3 is CASSPAGGNTIYF. DNA for the CDR3: TGTGCCAGCAGCCCCGCAGGTGGAAACACCATATATTTT.

This chain joins TRBV19 and TRBJ2-7, with D perhaps TRBD1 (5 bases). V was pared by 3 bases and J by 2 bases, with 17 bases between. This CDR3 is built from 16 residues. CDR1 is LNHDA and CDR2 is SQIVND in the germline V gene (reference sequence). In nucleotides, the CDR3 is TGTGCCAGTAGTATTCAGGGTGGGAAGAAGGCCTACGAGCAGTACTTC. Protein product: CASSIQGGKKAYEQYF.

This chain uses TRBV5-8 with TRBJ1-5; TRBD1 agrees at 7 bases. Trimming at V came to 6 bases and at J to 4 bases, leaving 4 bases not matched to a gene. Germline CDR1 reads SGHTS; CDR2 reads YDEGEE. This CDR3 is built from 13 residues. The chain's CDR3 is CASNDRVNQPQHF. In DNA form, the CDR3 reads TGTGCCAGCAACGACAGGGTAAATCAGCCCCAGCATTTT.

The CDR3 DNA is TGTGCCAGCAGTTTCGGGACTAGTGGCTACACCTTC. Amino acids: CASSFGTSGYTF. The V gene is TRBV12-3 or TRBV12-4, the J gene TRBJ1-2; maybe TRBD1 (5 bases). The CDR3 totals 12 residues. V was cut by 3 bases and J by 7 bases, with 9 bases left in between.

The chain is built from TRBV12-3 or TRBV12-4 and TRBJ2-2, with D perhaps matching TRBD2 (5 bases). Trimming pared 5 bases from V and 4 bases from J, leaving 5 bases between. There are 12 residues in the CDR3. CDR3 nucleotide sequence: TGTGCCAGCAGTCGGGGCACCGGGGAGCTGTTTTTT. This sequence encodes CASSRGTGELFF.